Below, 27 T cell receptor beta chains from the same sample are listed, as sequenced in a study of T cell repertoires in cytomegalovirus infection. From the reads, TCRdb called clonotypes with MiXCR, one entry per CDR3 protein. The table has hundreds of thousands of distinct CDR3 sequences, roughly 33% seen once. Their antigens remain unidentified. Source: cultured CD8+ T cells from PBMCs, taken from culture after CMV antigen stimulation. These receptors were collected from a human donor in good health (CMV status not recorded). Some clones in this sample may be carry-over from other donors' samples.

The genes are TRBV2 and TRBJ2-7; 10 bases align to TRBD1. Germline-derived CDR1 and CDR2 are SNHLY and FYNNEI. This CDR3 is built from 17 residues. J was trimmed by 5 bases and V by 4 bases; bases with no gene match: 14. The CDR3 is CASSVFKGTGAGDEQYF. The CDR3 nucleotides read TGTGCCAGCAGTGTTTTCAAAGGGACAGGGGCGGGAGACGAGCAGTACTTC.

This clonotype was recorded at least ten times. The CDR3 DNA reads TGTGCCAGCAGCTTCCCCGAGACGCATAATGAAAAACTGTTTTTT. Amino acid sequence: CASSFPETHNEKLFF. This chain connects TRBV7-9 to TRBJ1-4; the D is unclear. The CDR3 extends over 15 amino acids. V was clipped by 3 bases and J by 4 bases, with 12 bases between them. Per the germline V gene, CDR1 is SEHNR and CDR2 is FQNEAQ (reference sequence).

The CDR3 coding sequence is TGTGCCAGTAGTCCCATAGTGCCCTCGACAGGGCCGAATTCACCCCTCCACTTT. It specifies CASSPIVPSTGPNSPLHF. The chain combines TRBV19 with TRBJ1-6; TRBD1 matches 7 bases. Germline CDR1 reads LNHDA; CDR2 reads SQIVND (reference sequence). The CDR3 is 18 residues long. Trimming took 5 bases from V and 7 from J; bases not matched to a gene: 17.

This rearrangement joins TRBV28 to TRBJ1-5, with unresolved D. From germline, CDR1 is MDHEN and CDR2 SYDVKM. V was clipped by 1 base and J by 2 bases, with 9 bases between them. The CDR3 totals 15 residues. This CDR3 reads CASSLLKGRNQPQHF. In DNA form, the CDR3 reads TGTGCCAGCAGTTTATTGAAAGGGCGCAATCAGCCCCAGCATTTT.

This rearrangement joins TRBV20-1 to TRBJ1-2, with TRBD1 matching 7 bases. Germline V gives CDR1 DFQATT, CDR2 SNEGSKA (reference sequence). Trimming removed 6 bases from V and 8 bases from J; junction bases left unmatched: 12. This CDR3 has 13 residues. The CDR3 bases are TGCAGTGCCCCAGACAGGGAGAATGTCGGCTACACCTTC. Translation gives CSAPDRENVGYTF.

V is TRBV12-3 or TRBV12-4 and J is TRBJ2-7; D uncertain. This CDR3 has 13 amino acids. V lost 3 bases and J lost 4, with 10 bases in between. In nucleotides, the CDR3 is TGTGCCAGCAGTTTGGTTCTTGGTTACGAGCAGTACGTC. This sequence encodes CASSLVLGYEQYV.

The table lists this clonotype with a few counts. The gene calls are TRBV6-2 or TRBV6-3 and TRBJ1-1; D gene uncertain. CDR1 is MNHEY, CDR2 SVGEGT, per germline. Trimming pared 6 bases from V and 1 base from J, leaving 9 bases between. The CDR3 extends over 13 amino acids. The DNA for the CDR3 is TGTGCCAGCAGAATTGCAAGGAACACTGAAGCTTTCTTT. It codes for CASRIARNTEAFF.

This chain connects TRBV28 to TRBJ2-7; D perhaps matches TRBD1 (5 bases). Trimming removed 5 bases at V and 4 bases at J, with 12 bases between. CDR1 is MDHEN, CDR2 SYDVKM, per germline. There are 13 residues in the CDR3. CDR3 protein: CASSRNQGYEQYV. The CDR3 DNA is TGTGCCAGCAGTCGAAATCAGGGTTACGAGCAGTACGTC.

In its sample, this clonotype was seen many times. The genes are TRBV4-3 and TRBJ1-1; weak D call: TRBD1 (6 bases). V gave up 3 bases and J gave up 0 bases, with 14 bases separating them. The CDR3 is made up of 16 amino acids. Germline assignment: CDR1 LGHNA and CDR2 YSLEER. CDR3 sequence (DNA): TGCGCCAGCAGCCATCATCCGGACAGTTTGAACACTGAAGCTTTCTTT. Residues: CASSHHPDSLNTEAFF.

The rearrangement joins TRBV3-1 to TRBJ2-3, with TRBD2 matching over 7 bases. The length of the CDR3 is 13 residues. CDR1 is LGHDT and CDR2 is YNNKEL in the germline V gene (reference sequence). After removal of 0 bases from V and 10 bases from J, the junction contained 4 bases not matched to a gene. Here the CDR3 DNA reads TGTGCCAGCAGCCAAGATTCTAGCGGAGCGCAGTATTTT. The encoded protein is CASSQDSSGAQYF.

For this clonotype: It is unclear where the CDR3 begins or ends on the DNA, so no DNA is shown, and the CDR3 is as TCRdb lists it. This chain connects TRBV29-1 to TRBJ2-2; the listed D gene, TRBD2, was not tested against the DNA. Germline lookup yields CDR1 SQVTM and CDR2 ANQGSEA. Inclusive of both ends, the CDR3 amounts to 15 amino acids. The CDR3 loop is CSVEDLGLRAGELFF.

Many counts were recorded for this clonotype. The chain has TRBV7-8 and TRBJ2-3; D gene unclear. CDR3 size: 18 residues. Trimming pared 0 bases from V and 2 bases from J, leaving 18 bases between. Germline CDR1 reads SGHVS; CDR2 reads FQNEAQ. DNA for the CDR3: TGTGCCAGCAGCTTAGCAAGGCACTCCTCGACACCCACAGATACGCAGTATTTT. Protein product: CASSLARHSSTPTDTQYF.

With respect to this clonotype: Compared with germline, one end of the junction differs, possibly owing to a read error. CDR3 coding DNA: TGTGCCAGAAGCCAACTTGGGACAGAGAACACTGAAGCTTTCTTT. Translated, it gives CARSQLGTENTEAFF. J is TRBJ1-1 and V is TRBV14, with 7 bases fitting TRBD1. CDR1 is SGHDN and CDR2 is FVKESK in the germline V gene. The CDR3 totals 15 residues.

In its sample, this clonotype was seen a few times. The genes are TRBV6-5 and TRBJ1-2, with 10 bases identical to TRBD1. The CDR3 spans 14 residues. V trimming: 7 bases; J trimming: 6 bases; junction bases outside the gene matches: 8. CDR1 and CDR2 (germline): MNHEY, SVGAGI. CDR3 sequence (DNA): TGTGCCAGCACTCCCAGCGGGACAGGGGATGGCTACACCTTC. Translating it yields CASTPSGTGDGYTF.

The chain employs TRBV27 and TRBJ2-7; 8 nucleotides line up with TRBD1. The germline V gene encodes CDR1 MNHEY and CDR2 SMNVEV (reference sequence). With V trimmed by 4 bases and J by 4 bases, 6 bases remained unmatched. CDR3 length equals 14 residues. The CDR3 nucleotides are TGTGCCAGCAGTTACTCGGACAGGGTTTACGAGCAGTACGTC. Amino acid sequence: CASSYSDRVYEQYV.

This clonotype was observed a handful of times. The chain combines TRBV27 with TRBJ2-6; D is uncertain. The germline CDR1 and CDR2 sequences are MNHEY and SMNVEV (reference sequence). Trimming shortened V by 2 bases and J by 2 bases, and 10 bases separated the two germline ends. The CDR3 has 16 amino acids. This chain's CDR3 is CASSLAVLPGANVLTF. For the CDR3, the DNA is TGTGCCAGCAGTTTAGCCGTTCTTCCTGGGGCCAACGTCCTGACTTTC.

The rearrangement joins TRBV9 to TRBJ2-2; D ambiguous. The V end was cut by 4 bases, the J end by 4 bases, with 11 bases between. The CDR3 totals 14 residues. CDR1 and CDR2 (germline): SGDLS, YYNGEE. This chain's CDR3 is CASSRPLGTGELFF. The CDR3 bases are TGTGCCAGCAGCCGACCCCTTGGCACCGGGGAGCTGTTTTTT.

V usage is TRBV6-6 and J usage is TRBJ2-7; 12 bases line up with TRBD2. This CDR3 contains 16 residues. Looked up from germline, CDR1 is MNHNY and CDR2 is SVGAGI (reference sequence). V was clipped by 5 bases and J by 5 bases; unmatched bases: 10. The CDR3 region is CASSPSSGGAVDEQYF. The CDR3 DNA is TGTGCCAGCAGTCCCTCTAGCGGGGGGGCCGTCGACGAGCAGTACTTC.

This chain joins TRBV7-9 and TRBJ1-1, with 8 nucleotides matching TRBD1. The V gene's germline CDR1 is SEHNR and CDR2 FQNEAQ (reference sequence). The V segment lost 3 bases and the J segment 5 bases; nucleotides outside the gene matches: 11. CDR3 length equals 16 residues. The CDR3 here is CASSFSRDRRGTEAFF. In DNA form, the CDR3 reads TGTGCCAGCAGCTTCTCTCGGGACAGGAGAGGGACTGAAGCTTTCTTT.

The CDR3 DNA sequence: TGCAGCGTTGTTCCGGGGGCGCCGGCCAAAAACATTCAGTACTTC. Translation gives CSVVPGAPAKNIQYF. The V call is TRBV29-1, the J call TRBJ2-4, with D perhaps being TRBD1 or TRBD2 (6 bases each). V was trimmed by 4 bases and J by 1 base, leaving 14 bases between them. The length of the CDR3 is 15 residues. CDR1 SQVTM and CDR2 ANQGSEA come from the germline V gene.

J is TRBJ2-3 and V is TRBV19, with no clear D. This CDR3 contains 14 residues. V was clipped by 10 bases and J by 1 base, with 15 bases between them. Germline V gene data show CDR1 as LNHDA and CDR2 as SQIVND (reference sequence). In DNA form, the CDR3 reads TGTGCCACCCTTGGATATTACGGCACAGATACGCAGTATTTT. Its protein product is CATLGYYGTDTQYF.

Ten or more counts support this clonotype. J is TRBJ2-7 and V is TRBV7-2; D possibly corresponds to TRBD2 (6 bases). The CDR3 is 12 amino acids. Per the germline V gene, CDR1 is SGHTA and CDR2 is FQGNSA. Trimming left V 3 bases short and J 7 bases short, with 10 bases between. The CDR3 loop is CASSLMGGEQYF. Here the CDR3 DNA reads TGTGCCAGCAGCTTGATGGGGGGTGAGCAGTACTTC.

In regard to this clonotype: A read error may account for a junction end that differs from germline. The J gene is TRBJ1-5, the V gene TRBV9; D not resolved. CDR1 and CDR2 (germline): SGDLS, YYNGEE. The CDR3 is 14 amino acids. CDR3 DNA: TGTACCAGCAGCGGTGATGGGGGCAATCAGCCCCAGCATTTT. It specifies CTSSGDGGNQPQHF.

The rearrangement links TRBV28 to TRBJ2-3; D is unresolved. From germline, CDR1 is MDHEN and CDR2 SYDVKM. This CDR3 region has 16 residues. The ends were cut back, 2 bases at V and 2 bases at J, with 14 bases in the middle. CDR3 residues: CASSLTRPLFTDTQYF. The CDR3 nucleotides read TGTGCCAGCAGTTTAACCAGGCCCCTATTCACAGATACGCAGTATTTT.

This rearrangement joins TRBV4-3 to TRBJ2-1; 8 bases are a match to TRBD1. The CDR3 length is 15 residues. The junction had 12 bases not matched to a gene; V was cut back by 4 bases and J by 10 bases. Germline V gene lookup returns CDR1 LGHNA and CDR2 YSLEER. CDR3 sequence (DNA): TGCGCCAGCAGCCGAACCGGACAGGGTGGGCGGGAGCAGTTCTTC. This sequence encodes CASSRTGQGGREQFF.

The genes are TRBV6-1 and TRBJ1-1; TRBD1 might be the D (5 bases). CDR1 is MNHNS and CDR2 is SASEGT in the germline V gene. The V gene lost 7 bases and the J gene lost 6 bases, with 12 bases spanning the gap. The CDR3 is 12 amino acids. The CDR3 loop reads CASIGYRPEAFF. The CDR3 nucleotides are TGTGCCAGCATCGGGTACAGGCCTGAAGCTTTCTTT.

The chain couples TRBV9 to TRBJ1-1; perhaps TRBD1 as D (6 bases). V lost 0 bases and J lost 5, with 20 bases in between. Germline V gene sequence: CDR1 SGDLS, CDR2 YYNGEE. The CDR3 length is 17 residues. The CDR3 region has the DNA TGTGCCAGCAGCGTAGCCGCGGGGGGCGAATCTACTACTGAAGCTTTCTTT. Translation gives CASSVAAGGESTTEAFF.